This is a list of T cell receptor beta chains from one sample in a study of blood T cells in healthy people across ages. From the 5' RACE reads, TCRdb called clonotypes with MiXCR, one entry per CDR3 protein. The table lists 850,000 to 1,000,000 distinct CDR3 sequences, roughly 50% of them singletons. Sequencing was done on a sample of blood. The receptors here all came from a man younger than 40 in good health. Each CDR3 is given with its conserved first and last residue. Not every row has a clone size; where given, it reads once, few, many or a size class.

J | size | V | CDR3
TRBJ2-3 | - | TRBV4-2 | CASSQLLGDSPDTDTQYF
TRBJ1-2 | once | TRBV20-1 | CSARFRELDYGYTF
TRBJ1-4 | - | TRBV28 | CASRDGLNEKLFF
TRBJ2-1 | - | TRBV7-8 | CASSLVAAGGNNEQFF
TRBJ1-6 | few | TRBV20-1 | CSAKGQGISSYNSPLHF
TRBJ1-2 | - | TRBV27 | CASSSRTDANYGYTF
TRBJ2-7 | - | TRBV7-2 | CASSLGDRRTYEQYF
TRBJ1-2 | - | TRBV6-5 | CASSSSATNYGYTF
TRBJ2-5 | - | TRBV24-1 | CATSAEDRFQETQYF
TRBJ2-3 | - | TRBV12-3/TRBV12-4 | CASSFEDSTDTQYF
TRBJ2-1 | - | TRBV27 | CASSPTISRGNNEQFF
TRBJ1-2 | few | TRBV11-3 | CASSTPDRGLYGYTF
TRBJ2-7 | - | TRBV5-1 | CASSAPGLFYEQYF
TRBJ2-2 | - | TRBV11-2 | CASSLYAGTGELFF
TRBJ2-2 | many | TRBV6-1 | CASRSLAGGLSTGELFF
TRBJ2-1 | - | TRBV12-3/TRBV12-4 | CASSVALGGNEQFF